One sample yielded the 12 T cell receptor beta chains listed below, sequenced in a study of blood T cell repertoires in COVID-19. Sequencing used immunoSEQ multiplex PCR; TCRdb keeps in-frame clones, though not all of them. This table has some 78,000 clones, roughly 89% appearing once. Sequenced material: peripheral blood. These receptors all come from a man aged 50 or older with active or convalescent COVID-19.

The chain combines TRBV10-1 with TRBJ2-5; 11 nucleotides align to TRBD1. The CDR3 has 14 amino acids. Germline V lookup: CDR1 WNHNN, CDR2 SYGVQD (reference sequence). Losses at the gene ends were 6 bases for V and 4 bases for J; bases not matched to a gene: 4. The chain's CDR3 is CASSSGTGGETQYF. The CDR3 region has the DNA TGCGCCAGCAGCTCCGGGACAGGGGGAGAGACCCAGTACTTC.

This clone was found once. The CDR3 DNA is TGCAGTGCACCCACAGGGTATCAGCAGTTCTTC. Translated: CSAPTGYQQFF. The rearrangement uses TRBV20-1 and TRBJ2-1, with D possibly being TRBD1 (6 bases). V lost 6 bases and J 11 bases, leaving 14 bases between the germline ends. CDR1 and CDR2 from the germline V gene are DFQATT and SNEGSKA (reference sequence). The CDR3 consists of 11 residues.

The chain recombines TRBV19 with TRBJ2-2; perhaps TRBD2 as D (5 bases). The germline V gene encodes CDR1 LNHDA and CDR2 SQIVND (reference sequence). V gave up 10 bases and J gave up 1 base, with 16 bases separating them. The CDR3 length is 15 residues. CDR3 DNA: TGTGCCACCGAGGGAGCTAGCCGGAACACCGGGGAGCTGTTTTTT. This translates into CATEGASRNTGELFF.

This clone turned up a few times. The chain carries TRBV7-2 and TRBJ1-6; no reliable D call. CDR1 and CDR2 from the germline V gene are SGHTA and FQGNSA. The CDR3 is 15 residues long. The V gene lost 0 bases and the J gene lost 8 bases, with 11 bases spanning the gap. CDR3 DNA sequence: TGTGCCAGCAGCTTAGCGCGGGCCGGTGATTCACCCCTCCACTTT. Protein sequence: CASSLARAGDSPLHF.

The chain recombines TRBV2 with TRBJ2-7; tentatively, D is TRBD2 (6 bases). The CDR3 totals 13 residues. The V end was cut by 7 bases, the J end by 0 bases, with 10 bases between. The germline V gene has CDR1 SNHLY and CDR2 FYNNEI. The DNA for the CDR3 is TGTGCCAGCAAAAGCGGGTCCTCCTACGAGCAGTACTTC. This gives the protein CASKSGSSYEQYF.

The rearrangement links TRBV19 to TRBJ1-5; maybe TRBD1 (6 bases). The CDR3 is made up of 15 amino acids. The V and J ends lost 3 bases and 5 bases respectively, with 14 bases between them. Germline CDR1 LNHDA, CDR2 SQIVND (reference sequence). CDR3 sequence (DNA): TGTGCCAGTAGTATTATGGTTCGACAGGATCAGCCCCAGCATTTT. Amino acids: CASSIMVRQDQPQHF.

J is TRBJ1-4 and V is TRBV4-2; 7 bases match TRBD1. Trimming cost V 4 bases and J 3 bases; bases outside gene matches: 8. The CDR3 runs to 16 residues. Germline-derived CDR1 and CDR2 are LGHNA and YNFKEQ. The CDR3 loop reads CASSLLEGGANEKLFF. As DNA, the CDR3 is TGTGCCAGCAGCCTCCTCGAAGGGGGCGCTAATGAAAAACTGTTTTTT.

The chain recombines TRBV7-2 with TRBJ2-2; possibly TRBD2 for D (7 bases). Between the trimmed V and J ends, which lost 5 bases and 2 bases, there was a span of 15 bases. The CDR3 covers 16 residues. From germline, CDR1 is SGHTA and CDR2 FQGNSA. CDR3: CASSLLRGGNTGELFF. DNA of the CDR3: TGTGCCAGCAGCCTATTGAGGGGGGGAAACACCGGGGAGCTGTTTTTT.

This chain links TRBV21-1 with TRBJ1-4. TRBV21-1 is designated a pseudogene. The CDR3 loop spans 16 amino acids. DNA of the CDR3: TGTGCCAGCAGCAAAGGAACGAGGGTTGCTAATGAAAAACTGTTTTTT. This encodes CASSKGTRVANEKLFF.

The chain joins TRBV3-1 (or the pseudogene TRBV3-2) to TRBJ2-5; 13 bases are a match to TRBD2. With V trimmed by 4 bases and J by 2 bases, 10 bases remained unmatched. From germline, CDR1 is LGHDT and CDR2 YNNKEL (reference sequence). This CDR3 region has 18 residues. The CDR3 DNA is TGTGCCAGCAGCCCAGTACTAGCGGGAGGGGGAGAACAAGAGACCCAGTACTTC. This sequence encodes CASSPVLAGGGEQETQYF.

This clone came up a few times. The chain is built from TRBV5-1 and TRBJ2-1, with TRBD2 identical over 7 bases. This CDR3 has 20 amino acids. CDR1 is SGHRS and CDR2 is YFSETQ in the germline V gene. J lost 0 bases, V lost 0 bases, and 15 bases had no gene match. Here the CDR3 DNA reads TGCGCCAGCAGCTTGGGAGGGGCGGGAGCTTTCTCCCACTCCTACAATGAGCAGTTCTTC. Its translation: CASSLGGAGAFSHSYNEQFF.

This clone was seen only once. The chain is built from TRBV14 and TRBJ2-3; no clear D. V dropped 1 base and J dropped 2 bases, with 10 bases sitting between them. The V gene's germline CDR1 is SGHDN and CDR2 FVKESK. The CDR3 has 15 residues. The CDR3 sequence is CASSQVRANTDTQYF. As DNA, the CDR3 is TGTGCCAGCAGCCAAGTTCGAGCTAACACAGATACGCAGTATTTT.